These 27 T cell receptor beta chains were sequenced from one sample in a study of T cell responses to AZD1222 COVID-19 vaccine. Assay: immunoSEQ multiplex PCR; the TCRdb copy retains only in-frame clones and omits some. The sample consists of more than 140,000 clones, 80% to 95% of them appearing once. The specimen was peripheral blood, collected on day 0 of MenACWY control vaccination. These receptor sequences come from an adult in good health.

The genes are TRBV19 and TRBJ2-7; D not resolved. Germline CDR1 is LNHDA and CDR2 is SQIVND (reference sequence). CDR3 length: 13 amino acids. Trimming pared 4 bases from V and 1 base from J, leaving 8 bases between. In DNA, the CDR3 is TGTGCCAGTAGTAATGGGGAATCCTACGAGCAGTACTTC. Residues: CASSNGESYEQYF.

The chain combines TRBV5-6 with TRBJ1-5; no firm D call. The V and J ends lost 0 bases and 9 bases respectively, with 7 bases between them. This CDR3 comprises 12 residues. Germline V gene lookup returns CDR1 SGHDT and CDR2 YYEEEE. Here the CDR3 reads CASSLGKGPQHF. The DNA for the CDR3 is TGTGCCAGCAGCTTGGGGAAGGGGCCCCAGCATTTT.

This clone was counted a single time. This rearrangement joins TRBV7-9 to TRBJ1-2; perhaps TRBD1 as D (5 bases). The germline V gene has CDR1 SEHNR and CDR2 FQNEAQ (reference sequence). The CDR3 spans 14 residues. The V and J ends lost 5 bases and 5 bases respectively, with 15 bases between them. The CDR3 DNA follows: TGTGCCAGCAGCCCCCCCCTCAGGGATTATGGCTACACCTTC. It specifies CASSPPLRDYGYTF.

The J gene is TRBJ1-1, the V gene TRBV18; possibly TRBD1 for D (5 bases). V was trimmed by 1 base and J by 1 base, leaving 10 bases between them. The CDR3 consists of 15 residues. Germline assignment: CDR1 KGHSH and CDR2 LQKENI. DNA for the CDR3: TGTGCCAGCTCACCACGAACCGGACAGAACACTGAAGCTTTCTTT. As protein: CASSPRTGQNTEAFF.

The gene calls are TRBV28 and TRBJ1-1, with D uncertain. CDR3 length: 12 amino acids. Trimming cost V 4 bases and J 5 bases, with 8 bases left between them. Germline V gene sequence: CDR1 MDHEN, CDR2 SYDVKM. DNA of the CDR3: TGTGCCAGCAGTTGGGGTCGGACTGAAGCTTTCTTT. Its protein is CASSWGRTEAFF.

J is TRBJ2-7 and V is TRBV4-1, with 14 positions matching TRBD2. The CDR3 is made up of 16 amino acids. Germline V lookup: CDR1 MGHRA, CDR2 YSYEKL. J was trimmed by 6 bases and V by 2 bases; bases with no gene match: 6. Written as DNA, the CDR3 is TGCGCCAGCAGCCAACCGGGACTAGCGGGAGCGGGCGAGCAGTACTTC. Protein product: CASSQPGLAGAGEQYF.

The V gene is TRBV7-9, the J gene TRBJ1-2, with 7 bases identical to TRBD1. CDR1 SEHNR and CDR2 FQNEAQ come from the germline V gene (reference sequence). CDR3 size: 17 residues. Trimming took 4 bases from V and 6 from J; bases not matched to a gene: 17. This CDR3 reads CASSSLRDRGHVNGYTF. As DNA, the CDR3 is TGTGCCAGCAGCTCCCTCCGGGACAGAGGGCATGTAAATGGCTACACCTTC.

The V gene is TRBV2, the J gene TRBJ1-2; the D gene is possibly TRBD1 (5 bases). The CDR3 consists of 14 residues. Trimming removed 4 bases at V and 0 bases at J, with 9 bases between. From germline, CDR1 is SNHLY and CDR2 FYNNEI. This chain's CDR3 is CASSGQYSNYGYTF. The CDR3 DNA reads TGTGCCAGCAGTGGACAGTATTCTAACTATGGCTACACCTTC.

V gene TRBV2 combines with J gene TRBJ2-7; D is perhaps TRBD2 (6 bases). The V gene lost 6 bases and the J gene lost 7 bases, with 13 bases spanning the gap. The CDR3 extends over 12 amino acids. Looked up from germline, CDR1 is SNHLY and CDR2 is FYNNEI. The CDR3 protein is CASRYWAGEQYF. CDR3 DNA sequence: TGTGCCAGCAGATATTGGGCGGGGGAGCAGTACTTC.

The V call is TRBV30, the J call TRBJ1-2; D possibly corresponds to TRBD1 (6 bases). The CDR3 sequence is 17 residues long. Germline CDR1 GTSNPN, CDR2 SVGIG (reference sequence). V lost 7 bases, J lost 3 bases, and 27 bases lay in between. The CDR3 loop reads CALGASPFKIFDYGYTF. CDR3 in DNA: TGTGCCTTGGGGGCGAGCCCCTTTAAAATTTTTGACTATGGCTACACCTTC.

This clone occurred once. The chain recombines TRBV28 with TRBJ1-2; 7 positions match TRBD1. This CDR3 is built from 14 residues. V gave up 6 bases and J gave up 8 bases; unmatched junction bases: 12. Germline CDR1 and CDR2: MDHEN and SYDVKM. The CDR3 protein is CASSHRGGRGGYTF. The DNA for the CDR3 is TGTGCCAGCAGCCACCGAGGGGGCCGAGGCGGCTACACCTTC.

This chain links TRBV5-1 with TRBJ2-3; TRBD2 matches 8 bases. The length of the CDR3 is 13 residues. Germline V gene data show CDR1 as SGHRS and CDR2 as YFSETQ. V shed 1 base and J 5 bases; nucleotides not matched to a gene: 0. The CDR3 sequence is CASSLSGGDTQYF. The CDR3 region has the DNA TGCGCCAGCAGCTTGAGCGGGGGAGATACGCAGTATTTT.

V is TRBV6-5 and J is TRBJ1-1; maybe TRBD1 (5 bases). The CDR3 is 12 amino acids. Germline V lookup: CDR1 MNHEY, CDR2 SVGAGI. V lost 8 bases to trimming and J lost 5 bases, with 12 bases between them. CDR3 sequence: CASGRGNTEAFF. The CDR3 DNA sequence: TGTGCCAGCGGTCGGGGGAATACTGAAGCTTTCTTT.

This chain uses TRBV19 with TRBJ1-1; D call uncertain. Trimming removed 2 bases at V and 5 bases at J, with 9 bases between. The CDR3 spans 13 residues. Germline CDR1 LNHDA, CDR2 SQIVND (reference sequence). CDR3 DNA: TGTGCCAGTAGTATATTTCGGGGAACTGAAGCTTTCTTT. Translation: CASSIFRGTEAFF.

The V gene is TRBV5-1, the J gene TRBJ1-2; possible D gene TRBD1, 6 bases. The CDR3 contains 13 residues. Germline CDR1 SGHRS, CDR2 YFSETQ. The V end was cut by 2 bases, the J end by 7 bases, with 12 bases between. CDR3 DNA sequence: TGCGCCAGCAGCTTTGCAGGGGCTGCTGGCTACACCTTC. It encodes CASSFAGAAGYTF. Together with reference TRBV5-1 and TRBJ1-2, the CDR3 gives the full variable domain: KAGVTQTPRYLIKTRGQQVTLSCSPISGHRSVSWYQQTPGQGLQFLFEYFSETQRNKGNFPGRFSGRQFSNSRSEMNVSTLELGDSALYLCASSFAGAAGYTFGSGTRLTVV.

V and J are TRBV30 and TRBJ1-1; no clear D. This CDR3 is built from 13 residues. Germline CDR1 reads GTSNPN; CDR2 reads SVGIG (reference sequence). V lost 0 bases and J 2 bases, leaving 7 bases between the germline ends. CDR3 in DNA: TGTGCCTGGAGTGTAACCGCAAACACTGAAGCTTTCTTT. Translation gives CAWSVTANTEAFF.

The V gene is TRBV7-9, the J gene TRBJ1-2; D unclear. Germline V gene sequence: CDR1 SEHNR, CDR2 FQNEAQ (reference sequence). This CDR3 region has 18 residues. V was cut by 8 bases and J by 6 bases, with 31 bases left in between. CDR3 loop: CASHTQTNQAGGRDGYTF. Written as DNA, the CDR3 is TGTGCCAGCCATACCCAAACCAACCAGGCCGGAGGACGAGATGGCTACACCTTC.

This sequence joins TRBV7-9 and TRBJ1-5; TRBD1 aligns across 8 bases. Germline CDR1 reads SEHNR; CDR2 reads FQNEAQ (reference sequence). This CDR3 spans 13 amino acids. Trimming at V came to 5 bases and at J to 7 bases, leaving 4 bases not matched to a gene. The CDR3 DNA reads TGTGCCAGCAGCCGGGGACAGGAACAGCCCCAGCATTTT. Protein product: CASSRGQEQPQHF. Filled out from reference TRBV7-9 and TRBJ1-5, the complete variable domain reads DTGVSQNPRHKITKRGQNVTFRCDPISEHNRLYWYRQTLGQGPEFLTYFQNEAQLEKSRLLSDRFSAERPKGSFSTLEIQRTEQGDSAMYLCASSRGQEQPQHFGDGTRLSIL.

V gene TRBV6-5 combines with J gene TRBJ1-6; D possibly corresponds to TRBD1 (5 bases). There are 13 residues in the CDR3. Trimming took 0 bases from V and 8 from J, leaving 5 bases between them. CDR1 MNHEY and CDR2 SVGAGI come from the germline V gene. In nucleotides, the CDR3 is TGTGCCAGCAGTTACTCGGGGGATTCACCCCTCCACTTT. This encodes CASSYSGDSPLHF.

J is TRBJ1-2 and V is TRBV27; no firm D call. CDR3 length: 15 amino acids. Deletions cut 4 bases from V and 8 bases from J, with 20 bases between. Germline V gene lookup returns CDR1 MNHEY and CDR2 SMNVEV (reference sequence). Here the CDR3 DNA reads TGTGCCAGCAGTTGGCTGGGGAAAGGGCTTCCAGGCTACACCTTC. As protein: CASSWLGKGLPGYTF.

J is TRBJ1-3 and V is TRBV4-2; a weak D match, TRBD1 (5 bases). V lost 4 bases and J lost 6, with 16 bases in between. Germline CDR1 and CDR2: LGHNA and YNFKEQ. The length of the CDR3 is 15 residues. CDR3 in amino acids: CASSPQAGSANTIYF. The CDR3 nucleotides are TGTGCCAGCAGCCCACAGGCAGGGTCGGCAAACACCATATATTTT.

The rearrangement uses TRBV28 and TRBJ1-2, with unresolved D. CDR3 length: 15 amino acids. Germline assignment: CDR1 MDHEN and CDR2 SYDVKM. The V end was cut by 6 bases, the J end by 0 bases, with 14 bases between. The CDR3 loop is CASRSAGGPNYGYTF. In nucleotides, the CDR3 is TGTGCCAGCAGGAGCGCAGGTGGACCTAACTATGGCTACACCTTC.

V and J are TRBV18 and TRBJ1-5, with a weak D call TRBD1 (6 bases). Looked up from germline, CDR1 is KGHSH and CDR2 is LQKENI. This CDR3 spans 15 amino acids. Trimming took off 1 base at V and 7 bases at J, with 14 bases between the two ends. The CDR3 protein is CASSPQGGSGQPQHF. Written as DNA, the CDR3 is TGTGCCAGCTCACCACAGGGGGGCTCGGGCCAGCCCCAGCATTTT. Combining the CDR3 with reference TRBV18 and TRBJ1-5 gives the whole variable domain NAGVMQNPRHLVRRRGQEARLRCSPMKGHSHVYWYRQLPEEGLKFMVYLQKENIIDESGMPKERFSAEFPKEGPSILRIQQVVRGDSAAYFCASSPQGGSGQPQHFGDGTRLSIL.

This chain uses TRBV9 with TRBJ1-1; D not resolved. Between the trimmed V and J ends, which lost 5 bases and 1 base, there was a span of 15 bases. Germline V CDR1 and CDR2: SGDLS, YYNGEE. The CDR3 has 15 amino acids. CDR3 region: CASSRSNMGNTEAFF. CDR3 sequence (DNA): TGTGCCAGCAGTCGCAGTAATATGGGGAACACTGAAGCTTTCTTT.

The rearrangement uses TRBV2 and TRBJ2-5; D call uncertain. This CDR3 has 12 residues. Trimming removed 5 bases at V and 6 bases at J, with 10 bases between. Germline V gene data show CDR1 as SNHLY and CDR2 as FYNNEI. The CDR3, as DNA: TGTGCCAGCAGTTCCACTTTGAAGACCCAGTACTTC. It encodes CASSSTLKTQYF.

The chain employs TRBV10-1 and TRBJ2-3, with D maybe TRBD2 (5 bases). Between the trimmed V and J ends, which lost 11 bases and 0 bases, there was a span of 18 bases. In germline, CDR1 is WNHNN, CDR2 SYGVQD (reference sequence). The CDR3 has 15 amino acids. The CDR3 is CACARGSRSTDTQYF. The CDR3 DNA follows: TGCGCCTGTGCCAGAGGGAGTCGAAGCACAGATACGCAGTATTTT.

In its sample, this clone was seen once. The chain carries TRBV10-3 and TRBJ2-1, with a possible D match to TRBD1 (5 bases). The V gene lost 0 bases and the J gene lost 4 bases, with 10 bases spanning the gap. This CDR3 region has 15 residues. Germline CDR1 and CDR2: ENHRY and SYGVKD. In DNA form, the CDR3 reads TGTGCCATCAGTGAGTCGTTAAGGGGTTACAATGAGCAGTTCTTC. Protein product: CAISESLRGYNEQFF.